The clone carrying this TCR beta chain was detected only a few times. Its antigen is not identified. V lost 0 bases and J lost 8, with 14 bases in between. The germline V gene encodes CDR1 PRHDT and CDR2 FYEKMQ (reference sequence). This CDR3 is built from 15 residues. TCRdb fed the 5' RACE reads into MiXCR, producing one record per CDR3 protein. The sample has 350,000 or so distinct CDR3 sequences, 10% to 15% seen once. The data derive from a study of identical twins. Study-wide findings and caveats: Clonotypes of the beta chain that were abundant in cord blood carried fewer insertions (memory repertoires showed none).

These same records also appear under a second study, on yellow fever vaccine responses in identical twins.

This clonotype originated in a woman under 30 in good health. The V call is TRBV13, the J call TRBJ1-5, with D unresolved. Sequenced sample: CD8+ T cells sorted from blood. The CDR3 sequence is CASSLGGQRPEPQHF. In nucleotides, the CDR3 is TGTGCCAGCAGCTTAGGAGGGCAGAGGCCAGAGCCCCAGCATTTT. Full variable domain (missing parts from reference TRBV13 and TRBJ1-5): AAGVIQSPRHLIKEKRETATLKCYPIPRHDTVYWYQQGPGQDPQFLISFYEKMQSDKGSIPDRFSAQQFSDYHSELNMSSLELGDSALYFCASSLGGQRPEPQHFGDGTRLSIL.